This T cell receptor (beta chain) was captured by sequencing in a study of shared clonotypes between healthy human individuals (dated by TCRdb to about 2020). Context from the whole study: The cohort included three men and two women between 18 and 49 years of age. Per donor, three plates each were used for CD4 naive and CD4 memory, two for CD8 naive, and one for CD8 memory. To estimate repertoire size and how much clonotypes are shared between individuals, the study performed deep sequencing of blood TCR repertoires from a handful of healthy adults. Libraries were prepared and TCR repertoires were sequenced by different laboratories using diverse techniques, in order to increase sequencing depth and limit assay-specific biases. Leukapheresis yielded between about 0.9 and 9 billion PBMCs per donor.

Study-wide conclusions, independent of this receptor: Higher generation probabilities were observed for clonotypes shared by all four sorted-subset donors than for non-shared clonotypes. About 4.5% of naive CD4, around 3.6% of naive CD8, roughly 2.5% of memory CD4, and approximately 0.39% of memory CD8 clonotypes were shared across several donors. Estimated clonotype richness was generally larger for naive than for memory subsets. Sampling was restricted to blood, and TCR repertoires in tissue are likely to differ from TCR repertoires in blood. Even with the large sequencing depth, rarefaction of the sorted-subset datasets indicated that sequencing was incomplete. Based on pairwise subsampling, the degree of clonotype sharing among donors was expected to be affected by sequencing depth. Because the study included a small number of donors, the genetic and exposure-history diversity represented was limited.

For the CD8 naive samples, CD45RO-negative cells were positively selected for CCR7, yielding a CD45RA+CCR7+ population from which TemRA cells were excluded. Healthy HIV-negative adults with no recently reported acute infections or vaccinations were included as donors. Only Caucasian adults living in Nashville, Tennessee, USA were represented among the donors. Blood was obtained by leukapheresis, after which PBMCs were separated by Ficoll-Histopaque density gradient centrifugation and cryopreserved in liquid nitrogen vapor phase. Analytical flow cytometry was used to check the purity and quantity of every magnetically sorted T cell population. Each sorted fraction had its genomic DNA isolated and then quantified by UV absorbance on a Nanodrop 2000c. Measured from the cysteine to the phenylalanine, the CDR3 is 16 residues long. The entry retains the CDR3 DNA only, 48 bases that are in frame from base 1. CDR1 and CDR2 (SEHNR, FQNEAQ) derive from the germline V gene (reference sequence). The junction shows trimming of 5 bases on V and 3 bases on J, plus 19 bases between the germline ends.

TCR CDR3 regions were amplified from genomic DNA by multiplex PCR using the deep immunoSEQ assay. Genomic DNA extracted from each cell subset was distributed evenly over all wells of several immunoSEQ 96-well plates, and each plate served as one replicate. For sorted subsets, approximately 190 ng genomic DNA, equal to some 28,000 T cell genomes, was loaded into each replicate PCR. The purified libraries were quantified using a Qubit 3.0 fluorometer, sized with a Bioanalyzer 2100, and then quantified again using the KAPA Library Quantification kit. Every immunoSEQ 96-well plate was sequenced on a separate single-read 150-cycle Illumina NextSeq 550 flow cell. Under the source paper's analysis protocol: Because the immunoSEQ output held only junctional sequences and lacked quality scores, the filtering could not match the filtering applied to full-length reads. Sequences were annotated with PyIR, a Python wrapper for IgBLAST v1.9, and V/J genes and CDR3 were assigned using IMGT germline references. Any read was removed if the V/J assignment was weak (E-value above 1e-6), the CDR3 was missing, or the read contained stop codons, out-of-frame junctions, or ambiguous translated residues. A V3J clonotype was defined by an identical inferred V gene, J gene, and CDR3 amino acid sequence. The percentage overlap between two repertoires was calculated by dividing the number of shared unique clonotypes by the size of the smaller repertoire. Richness of each repertoire was evaluated using RTK rarefaction, the Chao1 estimator, and Recon v2.1 estimates of unobserved clonotypes. OLGA was used to compute generation probabilities for all TCRbeta clonotypes that the gDNA method yielded from four donors. What TCRdb holds here is the immuneACCESS table cut down to in-frame rearrangements. Part of the clones is not present; checked against another copy, under half of the missing clones reflect an unresolved V gene, and the others are unexplained. D and trimming were read from the DNA, whereas the V and J calls and clone size are those reported in that table. In this sample the table shows around 580,000 clones, roughly 98% of which occur a single time. The ten top clones hold roughly 0.29% of the sample.

Note on this clone: The target of this receptor is not known. The sample holds no much larger clone one base away, and base qualities are not on file.

This clonotype originated in a man aged 25 to 45 in good health. What was sequenced was naive CD8+ T cells sorted from blood. The intended sense of this specimen's cell subset or site label: CD45RA+CCR7+. The rearrangement joined TRBV7-9 to TRBJ1-2, and TRBD1 may be the D gene, going by 6 matching bases. CDR3 sequence: CASSPRDTVAHYGYTF. The DNA sequence is TGTGCCAGCAGCCCGAGGGACACGGTCGCGCACTATGGCTACACCTTC.